This TCR beta chain was documented in a study of PD-L1 blockade in urothelial cancer (dated by TCRdb to about 2017). Regarding the research as a whole: Therapy was started at some point between 2014 and 2016 for all patients, and atezolizumab 1,200 mg was administered intravenously every 3 weeks. Blood samples gave median yields of roughly 150,000 T cells and 80,000 to 90,000 unique TCRs, along with a median clonality of 0.080. Pretreatment blood TCR-seq was available for about 27 patients, at least one posttreatment blood collection was obtained for some 24 patients, and tumor TCR-seq was available for some 24 patients. About 85% of the roughly 29 patients were identified as males with urothelial cancer of bladder origin, and a prior smoking history was reported by 18 of 29 patients. The study was an exploratory multi-omic analysis of somatic, immune and clinical correlates of response to PD-L1 blockade with atezolizumab in urothelial cancer. Durable clinical benefit was achieved by nine patients but not by the remaining 20. Blood samples were analyzed at 3 weeks after treatment start (second dose) and at 6 weeks after treatment start. Durable clinical benefit meant progression-free survival longer than 6 months, and TCR features were also tested against progression-free and overall survival. In the same patients, whole exome sequencing and RNA sequencing of pretreatment tumors were performed in addition to TCR sequencing. An ECOG performance status of 0 or 1 was recorded for the patients, and 0 to 3 prior chemotherapy regimens had been received by the patients. Pretreatment tumor samples, along with matched peripheral blood collected serially before and after atezolizumab treatment, underwent TCR sequencing. The investigation overall reported the following: Because of the small sample size (n ≈ 27) and the many exploratory analyses performed, the results are intended to be regarded as hypothesis-generating. A pretreatment peripheral blood TCR clonality below the median was linked to improved progression-free and overall survival. Patients with durable benefit showed greater expansion of tumor-associated TCR clones in peripheral blood 3 weeks after starting treatment (n ≈ 21, p = 0.022).

CDR1 and CDR2 are drawn from the germline V gene: MGHRA, YSYEKL. Measured from the cysteine to the phenylalanine, the CDR3 is 16 residues long. Only the CDR3 DNA stays, 48 bases, in frame from base 1. The germline V and J ends show losses of 4 bases and 10 bases respectively, and no gene match explains 14 bases of the junction. This clone appeared once. What this receptor recognizes is not known. Qualities for individual bases were not recorded, and no much larger clone is one base off. To estimate absolute template abundance from read counts, synthetic TCR analog templates were spiked into each PCR. The immunoSEQ assay used bias-controlled V and J gene primers to amplify TCRbeta CDR3 regions from genomic DNA. Sequencing of rearranged TCRbeta segments was performed at approximately 20X coverage. Turning to the authors' computational methods: Sequencing errors were corrected by clustering, and CDR3s were annotated against IMGT so that V, D and J genes could be assigned. Downstream analyses used only productive TCRbeta rearrangements, leaving out any out-of-frame or stop-codon sequences. Clonality was calculated as one minus the Shannon entropy normalized by the log of the number of unique productive sequences. Clones differing between time points or between blood and tumor were identified by Fisher's exact test with Benjamini-Hochberg correction at adjusted p below 0.01. The clones in this table, taken by TCRdb from immuneACCESS, are in-frame only. Not every clone is retained; where verified, under half of the shortfall comes from an unresolved V gene, and the cause of the rest is unknown. The V and J calls and clone size come from that table; D and trimming were worked out from the DNA. The sample profile shows 100,000 to 150,000 clones; roughly 83% of them were found once. Jointly, the top ten make up 2.4% of the sample.

The time point label, read with the paper, signifies: peripheral blood 6 weeks after treatment start. The cohort comprised approximately 30 patients with locally advanced or metastatic urothelial carcinoma treated at Memorial Sloan Kettering on a trial protocol. Peripheral blood mononuclear cells were collected from each patient pretreatment and during treatment, giving between 1 and 8 total time points per patient. The Qiagen DNeasy Blood extraction kit was used to purify genomic DNA from total PBMCs and tumor samples. PBMCs were collected pretreatment and during treatment, and were isolated and stored as previously described.

The rearranged segments are TRBV4-1 and TRBJ1-1; 11 of the junction bases match TRBD1. This sequence originates from a man aged 50 to 59 with urothelial cancer. This specimen was PBMCs, taken around atezolizumab (anti-PD-L1) treatment. The CDR3 here reads CASSPQTGQGARVAFF. The DNA is as follows: TGCGCCAGCAGCCCGCAGACTGGACAGGGGGCGCGAGTAGCTTTCTTT.